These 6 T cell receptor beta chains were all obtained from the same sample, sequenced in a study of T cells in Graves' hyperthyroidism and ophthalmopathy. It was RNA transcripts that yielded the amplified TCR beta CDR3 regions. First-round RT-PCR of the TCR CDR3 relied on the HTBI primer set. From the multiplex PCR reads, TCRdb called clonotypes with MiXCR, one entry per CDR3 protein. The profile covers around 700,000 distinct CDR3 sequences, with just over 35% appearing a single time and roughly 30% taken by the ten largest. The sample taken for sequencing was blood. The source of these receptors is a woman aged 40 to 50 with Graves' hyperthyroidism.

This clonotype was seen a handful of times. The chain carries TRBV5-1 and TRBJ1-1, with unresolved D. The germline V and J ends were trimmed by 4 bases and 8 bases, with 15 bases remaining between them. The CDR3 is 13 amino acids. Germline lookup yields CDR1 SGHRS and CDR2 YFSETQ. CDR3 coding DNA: TGCGCCAGCAGCCCCTTGGTCGGTGGGGAAGCTTTCTTT. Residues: CASSPLVGGEAFF.

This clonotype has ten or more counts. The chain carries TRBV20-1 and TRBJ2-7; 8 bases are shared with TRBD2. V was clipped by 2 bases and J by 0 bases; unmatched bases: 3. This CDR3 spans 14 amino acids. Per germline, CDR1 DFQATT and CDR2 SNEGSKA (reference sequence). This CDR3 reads CSARSSGLSYEQYF. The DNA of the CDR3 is TGCAGTGCTAGATCTAGCGGGCTCTCCTACGAGCAGTACTTC.

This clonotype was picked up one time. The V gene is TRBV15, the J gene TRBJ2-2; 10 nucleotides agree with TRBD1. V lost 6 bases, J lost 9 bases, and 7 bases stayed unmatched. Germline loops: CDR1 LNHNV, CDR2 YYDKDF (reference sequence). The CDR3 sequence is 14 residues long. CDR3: CATRRTGGNWELFF. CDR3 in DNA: TGTGCCACCAGACGGACAGGGGGAAACTGGGAGCTGTTTTTT.

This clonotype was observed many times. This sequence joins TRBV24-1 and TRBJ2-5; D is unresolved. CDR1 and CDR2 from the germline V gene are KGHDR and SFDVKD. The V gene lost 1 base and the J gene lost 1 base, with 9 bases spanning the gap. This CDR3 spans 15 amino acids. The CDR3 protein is CATSDFGVSQETQYF. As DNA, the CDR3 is TGTGCCACCAGTGATTTCGGAGTATCCCAAGAGACCCAGTACTTC.

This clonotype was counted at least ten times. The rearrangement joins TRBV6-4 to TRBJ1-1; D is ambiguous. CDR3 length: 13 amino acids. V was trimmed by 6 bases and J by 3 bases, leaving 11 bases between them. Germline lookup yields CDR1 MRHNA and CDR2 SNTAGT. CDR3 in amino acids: CASSAQPDTEAFF. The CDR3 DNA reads TGTGCCAGCAGCGCCCAACCCGACACTGAAGCTTTCTTT.

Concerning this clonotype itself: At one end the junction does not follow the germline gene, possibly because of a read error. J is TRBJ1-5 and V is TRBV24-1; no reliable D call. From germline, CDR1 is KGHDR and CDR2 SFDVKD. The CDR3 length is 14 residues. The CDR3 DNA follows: TGTGCCACCGGTGAAGGTGACGGCATAAGAACCCAGCATTTT. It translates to CATGEGDGIRTQHF.